The 16 T cell receptor beta chains listed next were all sequenced from one sample in a study of cytomegalovirus exposure and HLA in healthy donors. Primers: 60 Vbeta forward and 13 Jbeta reverse. Produced via immunoSEQ multiplex PCR; TCRdb's table is partial and in-frame only. Of approximately 110,000 clones in the sample, around 80% were seen once. Source material: PBMCs. The origin of the receptors is a man in his forties or fifties in good health and CMV-seronegative.

The chain joins TRBV6-5 to TRBJ1-2, with D possibly TRBD1 on 6 matching bases. CDR3 length: 13 amino acids. Germline-derived CDR1 and CDR2 are MNHEY and SVGAGI. Trimming took 6 bases from V and 4 from J, leaving 12 bases between them. CDR3 in DNA: TGTGCCAGCAGCCTTAAACAGGGCTATGGCTACACCTTC. Its translation is CASSLKQGYGYTF.

The J gene is TRBJ1-1, the V gene TRBV6-1; 7 bases align to TRBD1. V was pared by 3 bases and J by 4 bases, with 8 bases of the junction left unmatched. The CDR3 is 15 amino acids. CDR1 is MNHNS, CDR2 SASEGT, per germline. The CDR3 here is CASSETGTGITEAFF. CDR3 bases: TGTGCCAGCAGTGAGACAGGGACGGGGATCACTGAAGCTTTCTTT.

The genes are TRBV6-5 and TRBJ2-7, with TRBD2 as a possible D gene (5 bases). CDR1 and CDR2 (germline): MNHEY, SVGAGI. V was pared by 6 bases and J by 1 base, with 10 bases between. The CDR3 runs to 13 residues. The CDR3 protein is CASRGGSSYEQYF. The CDR3 DNA is TGTGCCAGCAGAGGCGGGTCGTCCTACGAGCAGTACTTC.

The chain combines TRBV7-8 with TRBJ2-7; D uncertain. The germline V and J ends were trimmed by 3 bases and 1 base, with 7 bases remaining between them. CDR3 size: 13 residues. CDR1 is SGHVS and CDR2 is FQNEAQ in the germline V gene. The CDR3 DNA sequence: TGTGCCAGCAGCTTCACGGAGTCCTACGAGCAGTACTTC. Protein: CASSFTESYEQYF.

The CDR3, as DNA: TGTGCCATCAGCCCGGGACAGGGACCTTTTAGTGAGCAGTACGTC. This encodes CAISPGQGPFSEQYV. The rearrangement joins TRBV10-3 to TRBJ2-7; 9 positions agree with TRBD1. V gave up 6 bases and J gave up 7 bases; unmatched junction bases: 13. The CDR3 is made up of 15 amino acids. Germline V gene sequence: CDR1 ENHRY, CDR2 SYGVKD.

This clone showed up just once. The chain couples TRBV9 to TRBJ2-2, with 7 bases matching TRBD1. J was trimmed by 4 bases and V by 4 bases; bases with no gene match: 7. In germline, CDR1 is SGDLS, CDR2 YYNGEE. The CDR3 sequence is 15 residues long. The CDR3 nucleotides are TGTGCCAGCAGCTCGAGACAGGGAAGCACCGGGGAGCTGTTTTTT. This sequence encodes CASSSRQGSTGELFF.

The V gene is TRBV18, the J gene TRBJ2-7, with D perhaps matching TRBD1 (5 bases). The ends were cut back, 3 bases at V and 6 bases at J, with 15 bases in the middle. Germline V gene lookup returns CDR1 KGHSH and CDR2 LQKENI. This CDR3 spans 14 amino acids. For the CDR3, the DNA is TGTGCCAGCTCACCCCAGGGTCTAGGTGCCGAGCAGTACTTC. It specifies CASSPQGLGAEQYF.

For the CDR3, the DNA is TGTGCCAGCAGCTCTTCTATGGACAGACAAACCTACGAGCAGTACTTC. Encoded protein: CASSSSMDRQTYEQYF. V and J are TRBV7-6 and TRBJ2-7, with a tentative D call TRBD1 (6 bases). CDR1 is SGHVS and CDR2 is FNYEAQ in the germline V gene. V shed 4 bases and J shed 2 bases, with 18 bases lying between them. The CDR3 totals 16 residues.

The chain carries TRBV30 and TRBJ1-6; D is perhaps TRBD1 (6 bases). The V and J ends lost 1 base and 7 bases respectively, with 14 bases between them. This CDR3 is 15 amino acids long. CDR1 is GTSNPN and CDR2 is SVGIG in the germline V gene (reference sequence). The CDR3 protein is CAWSAQGLGNSPLHF. In DNA form, the CDR3 reads TGTGCCTGGAGTGCACAGGGATTAGGGAATTCACCCCTCCACTTT.

The chain employs TRBV7-2 and TRBJ1-1; D is uncertain. Trimming removed 1 base at V and 2 bases at J, with 11 bases between. CDR3 length: 15 amino acids. Germline CDR1 reads SGHTA; CDR2 reads FQGNSA. CDR3 bases: TGTGCCAGCAGCTTAGGGCAGAGACTCAACACTGAAGCTTTCTTT. It codes for CASSLGQRLNTEAFF.

This clone turned up a few times. The rearrangement joins TRBV5-1 to TRBJ1-2; D remains ambiguous. Germline-derived CDR1 and CDR2 are SGHRS and YFSETQ. This CDR3 comprises 13 residues. V lost 5 bases and J lost 8, with 16 bases in between. The CDR3 region has the DNA TGCGCCAGCAGACGCGGCAGCTCGGAAGGCTACACCTTC. Residues: CASRRGSSEGYTF.

This clone has a handful of counts. Here the CDR3 reads CASSPQGDQPQHF. DNA for the CDR3: TGTGCCAGCAGCCCCCAGGGTGATCAGCCCCAGCATTTT. The chain is built from TRBV7-2 and TRBJ1-5; D is possibly TRBD1 (5 bases). The germline V gene encodes CDR1 SGHTA and CDR2 FQGNSA. The CDR3 is made up of 13 amino acids. V gave up 5 bases and J gave up 5 bases, with 10 bases separating them.

The chain carries TRBV28 and TRBJ1-5; maybe TRBD1 (6 bases). CDR3 size: 21 residues. Germline values: CDR1 MDHEN, CDR2 SYDVKM. Between the trimmed V and J ends, which lost 6 bases and 1 base, there was a span of 31 bases. The CDR3 protein is CASSTNQGGGAILPSNQPQHF. In nucleotides, the CDR3 is TGTGCCAGCAGCACCAATCAAGGAGGGGGGGCAATACTTCCAAGCAATCAGCCCCAGCATTTT. The whole variable domain, filled in from reference TRBV28 and TRBJ1-5, reads DVKVTQSSRYLVKRTGEKVFLECVQDMDHENMFWYRQDPGLGLRLIYFSYDVKMKEKGDIPEGYSVSREKKERFSLILESASTNQTSMYLCASSTNQGGGAILPSNQPQHFGDGTRLSIL.

The chain recombines TRBV6-5 with TRBJ2-3; TRBD1 matches at 7 bases. Germline V CDR1 and CDR2: MNHEY, SVGAGI. The CDR3 is made up of 13 amino acids. Germline trimming cut 7 bases from V and 5 bases from J; bases unmatched to any gene: 6. The CDR3 region has the DNA TGTGCCAGCAAGCGGTCAGGGGGAGATACGCAGTATTTT. Translated, it gives CASKRSGGDTQYF.

This clone was counted between two and nine times. This chain joins TRBV5-4 and TRBJ1-1; D is undetermined. Trimming removed 3 bases at V and 4 bases at J, with 16 bases between. Germline loops: CDR1 SGHNT, CDR2 YYREEE (reference sequence). The CDR3 sequence is 15 residues long. CDR3: CASSSAVGVGTEAFF. The CDR3, as DNA: TGTGCCAGCAGCTCCGCTGTCGGGGTGGGCACTGAAGCTTTCTTT.

The CDR3 protein is CASSFENLLDRGISGELFF. The CDR3 region has the DNA TGTGCCAGCAGCTTTGAGAACCTCTTGGACAGGGGAATCAGCGGGGAGCTGTTTTTT. V usage is TRBV11-2 and J usage is TRBJ2-2, with 9 positions matching TRBD1. The CDR3 has 19 residues. V was clipped by 3 bases and J by 7 bases; unmatched bases: 18. Germline values: CDR1 SGHAT, CDR2 FQNNGV.